The present T cell receptor beta chain was sequenced within a study of shared clonotypes between healthy human individuals. About the study: Three men and two women, aged 18 to 49, were donors.

Remarks on this clone: No antigen is known for it.

The CDR3 loop spans 17 amino acids. V dropped 3 bases and J dropped 1 base, with 18 bases sitting between them. Germline lookup yields CDR1 MDHEN and CDR2 SYDVKM. Profiled with immunoSEQ multiplex PCR; TCRdb holds only in-frame clones, not every one. The sample records 900,000 to 1,200,000 clones, around 78% being singletons. Negatively enriched CD4+ T cells were divided by CD45RA into naive and memory. Study-level results: Genetic and exposure-history diversity was limited by the small donor number.

The V and J genes are TRBV28 and TRBJ1-1; D remains ambiguous. This TCR was recovered from a man between 18 and 29 years old in good health. Some clones in this sample may be carry-over from other donors' samples. Sequencing input: memory CD4+ T cells from PBMCs. Specified subset: CD45RA-negative fraction. The CDR3 DNA sequence: TGTGCCAGCAGTTTCTTAGTGGGTCTCAAAGGGAACACTGAAGCTTTCTTT. This codes for CASSFLVGLKGNTEAFF.